These T cell receptor beta chains were read from a single sample in a study of post-analysis software for immune sequencing data. TCRdb re-derived calls from the PCR reads in MiXCR, one entry per CDR3 protein. The sample includes about 770,000 distinct CDR3 sequences, 35% to 55% of them seen just once. What was sequenced was blood. The receptors were gathered from a girl aged 10-17 years with multiple sclerosis. CDR3s include the opening cysteine and the closing phenylalanine or tryptophan. The D gene is left open where the match is weak. Some rows have no size entry. The others give once, few or many, or a class for an expanded clone.

V,D,J,size,DNA,CDR3
TRBV7-9,NA,TRBJ2-7,few,TGTGCCAGCAGCGCCACCTCTTCATACGAGCAGTACTTC,CASSATSSYEQYF
TRBV20-1,TRBD1,TRBJ2-5,NA,TGCAGTGCTAGAGAGCGCGGGACAGGGGGGGTTCGGACCCAGTACTTC,CSARERGTGGVRTQYF
TRBV5-1,NA,TRBJ2-4,few,TGCGCCAGCAGCTTGGGGGAGGGGGCGGCCAAAAACATTCAGTACTTC,CASSLGEGAAKNIQYF
TRBV6-2/TRBV6-3,TRBD1,TRBJ1-1,few,TGTGCCAGCAGCAATCCGGGACAGCTGAACACTGAAGCTTTCTTT,CASSNPGQLNTEAFF
TRBV4-3,TRBD1,TRBJ1-2,NA,TGCGCCAGCAGCCAAGATCAGGGCGGGACAGGGGCTAACGGCTACACCTTC,CASSQDQGGTGANGYTF
TRBV7-3,TRBD2,TRBJ2-1,NA,TGTGCCAGCAGCTTAAGGGGTAGCGGGGTTTTTGAGCAGTTCTTC,CASSLRGSGVFEQFF
TRBV7-2,TRBD2,TRBJ2-7,NA,TGTGCCAGCAGCTGGAGGGGGACTAGCGGCTCCTACGAGCAGTACTTC,CASSWRGTSGSYEQYF
TRBV5-4,NA,TRBJ2-5,NA,TGTGCCAGCAGCTTGGGGGGGCGATCACTAGCGAGACAAGAGACCCAGTACTTC,CASSLGGRSLARQETQYF
TRBV6-1,TRBD2,TRBJ2-5,NA,TGTGCCAGCAAAGGGGACCTACTAGCGGGGGGAGAGACCCAGTACTTC,CASKGDLLAGGETQYF
TRBV11-3,TRBD2,TRBJ2-7,NA,TGTGCCAGCAGCTGGGGGACTAGCCTACCTTCCTACGAGCAGTACTTC,CASSWGTSLPSYEQYF
TRBV20-1,TRBD2,TRBJ2-1,NA,TGCAGTGCTACTGGACTAGCGGGCTCTTACAATGAGCAGTTCTTC,CSATGLAGSYNEQFF
TRBV5-1,NA,TRBJ2-2,NA,TGCGCCAGCAGCTTGGACGGGCTGGACACCGGGGAGCTGTTTTTT,CASSLDGLDTGELFF
TRBV20-1,TRBD2,TRBJ2-3,few,TGCAGTGCTAGTACGGGACTAGCGGGAGCCTCAGATACGCAGTATTTT,CSASTGLAGASDTQYF
TRBV20-1,NA,TRBJ2-3,many,TGCAGTGCTAGGGGCCCAAGCACAGATACGCAGTATTTT,CSARGPSTDTQYF
TRBV6-5,NA,TRBJ1-2,once,TGTGCCAGCAGTTACTCAGATGGCCAGCCCTACACCTTC,CASSYSDGQPYTF
TRBV5-1,TRBD2,TRBJ2-3,few,TGCGCCAGCAGCCCCGGGGAGGGTCACTTCACAGATACGCAGTATTTT,CASSPGEGHFTDTQYF
TRBV25-1,NA,TRBJ1-3,few,TGTGCCAGCAGCATGGACCGCGCATCTGGAAACACCATATATTTT,CASSMDRASGNTIYF
TRBV11-2,NA,TRBJ2-1,NA,TGTGCCAGCTCTGGTCCTACAGGGATCATCTCCTACAATGAGCAGTTCTTC,CASSGPTGIISYNEQFF
TRBV9,TRBD1,TRBJ1-2,NA,TGTGCCAGCAGCGTAGCACAGGGGGCGGACTATGGCTACACCTTC,CASSVAQGADYGYTF
TRBV29-1,TRBD1,TRBJ2-7,NA,TGCAGCGTGGCAGGGGGCGCAAAGAGTTACGAGCAGTACTTC,CSVAGGAKSYEQYF
TRBV3-1,NA,TRBJ1-4,NA,TGTGCCAGCAGCGCCGGACAGAATAATGAAAAACTGTTTTTT,CASSAGQNNEKLFF
TRBV5-1,NA,TRBJ2-5,NA,TGCACCAGCAGCACTCATACTAACCAAGAGACCCAGTACTTC,CTSSTHTNQETQYF
TRBV28,NA,TRBJ2-3,NA,TGTGCCAGCAGCTCTACGGGATTAGGGCCAGATACGCAGTATTTT,CASSSTGLGPDTQYF
TRBV6-1,NA,TRBJ2-5,NA,TGTGCCAGCAGTGAAGCGATGGAGTTAGTGGGGGAGACCCAGTACTTC,CASSEAMELVGETQYF
TRBV6-5,TRBD1,TRBJ1-4,few,TGTGCCAGCAGTTACTGGGCAACAGGGGTACACCAAACTAATGAAAAACTGTTTTTT,CASSYWATGVHQTNEKLFF
TRBV11-1,TRBD2,TRBJ2-1,few,TGTGCCAGCAGACGGCCCGGGGTCGGGACTAGCGGGAGTTCCACCTACAATGAGCAGTTCTTC,CASRRPGVGTSGSSTYNEQFF
TRBV6-5,NA,TRBJ2-5,few,TGTGCCAGCAGTTCATACAGGGAGGAGACCCAGTACTTC,CASSSYREETQYF
TRBV28,NA,TRBJ2-7,NA,TGTGCCAGCCGAGGAGGGGGCATTCCCTACGAGCAGTACTTC,CASRGGGIPYEQYF
TRBV4-1,NA,TRBJ2-1,NA,TGCGCCAGCAGCCAAGAGAGACTTTGCAATGAGCAGTTCTTC,CASSQERLCNEQFF
TRBV5-6,NA,TRBJ2-7,NA,TGTGCCAGCAGCTTCTCAGGGTCAAGATTGGACGAGCAGTACTTC,CASSFSGSRLDEQYF
TRBV27,NA,TRBJ1-2,NA,TGTGCCAGCAGTTTAGCCGGCGTTGTAGGGGGAGACTATGGCTACACCTTC,CASSLAGVVGGDYGYTF
TRBV7-8,TRBD2,TRBJ2-1,NA,TGTGCCAGCACCATTAGGCGGGGGTTGCAAAATGAGCAGTTCTTC,CASTIRRGLQNEQFF
TRBV4-3,NA,TRBJ2-1,NA,TGCGCCAGCAGCCAAGAGGGAATGAGAGCATCCTACAATGAGCAGTTCTTC,CASSQEGMRASYNEQFF
TRBV12-3/TRBV12-4,NA,TRBJ1-5,few,TGTGCCAGCAGTTTAGTGGGGCCCCAGCATTTT,CASSLVGPQHF
TRBV5-1,NA,TRBJ2-5,few,TGCGCCAGCAGCTTGGAACACCCGTACCAAGAGACCCAGTACTTC,CASSLEHPYQETQYF
TRBV29-1,NA,TRBJ1-1,NA,TGCAGCGTTGCCTTGGGCACTGAAGCTTTCTTT,CSVALGTEAFF
TRBV29-1,NA,TRBJ2-2,NA,TGCAGCGTTGATGGGGGCTCCGGGGAGCTGTTTTTT,CSVDGGSGELFF
TRBV7-2,NA,TRBJ2-3,once,TGTGCCAGCGCCACCCGGGCCACAGATACGCAGTATTTT,CASATRATDTQYF
TRBV7-7,NA,TRBJ2-7,NA,TGTGCTAGCAGCCCGGGAGCCCCCTACGAGCAGTACTTC,CASSPGAPYEQYF
TRBV20-1,NA,TRBJ2-3,NA,TGCAGTGCTAGCCCCCCAGGGGATACGCAGTATTTT,CSASPPGDTQYF
TRBV28,TRBD1,TRBJ2-3,NA,TGTGCCAGCAGTTTTGTGGACAGGGGGCCAGATACGCAGTATTTT,CASSFVDRGPDTQYF
TRBV9,NA,TRBJ2-2,NA,TGTGCCAGCAATGTAGAGCCGAACACCGGGGAGCTGTTTTTT,CASNVEPNTGELFF